Listed here are 9 T cell receptor beta chains from one sample, sequenced in a study of blood T cell repertoires in COVID-19. Profiling relied on immunoSEQ multiplex PCR, and the TCRdb table lists in-frame clones only, not all of them. This table holds about 340,000 clones, approximately 86% found once. The material sequenced was PBMCs or T cells enriched from blood (not recorded which). Receptors were obtained from a woman between 40 and 55 years old with acute COVID-19.

The CDR3 nucleotides are TGCAGTGCTAGTTGGGACAGAAACACTGAAGCTTTCTTT. It is translated as CSASWDRNTEAFF. This chain uses TRBV20-1 with TRBJ1-1; TRBD1 agrees at 7 bases. J gave up 2 bases and V 3 bases, and 3 bases lay outside the gene matches. Germline-derived CDR1 and CDR2 are DFQATT and SNEGSKA (reference sequence). The CDR3 contains 13 residues.

The chain uses TRBV7-2 and TRBJ2-7, with 8 bases identical to TRBD1. With 1 base clipped from V and 4 bases from J, the junction kept 3 bases outside the gene matches. Germline V CDR1 and CDR2: SGHTA, FQGNSA. This CDR3 comprises 14 residues. CDR3 in DNA: TGTGCCAGCAGCTTAGGGGACAGGAGATACGAGCAGTACTTC. Translated: CASSLGDRRYEQYF.

V gene TRBV2 combines with J gene TRBJ1-3; D possibly corresponds to TRBD1 (6 bases). CDR1 is SNHLY and CDR2 is FYNNEI in the germline V gene. The germline V and J ends were trimmed by 6 bases and 2 bases, with 11 bases remaining between them. The length of the CDR3 is 14 residues. The DNA of the CDR3 is TGTGCCAGCAGCCTAGGGGGAACTGGAAACACCATATATTTT. Protein product: CASSLGGTGNTIYF.

V gene TRBV24-1 combines with J gene TRBJ1-1, with TRBD1 matching over 8 bases. Germline assignment: CDR1 KGHDR and CDR2 SFDVKD. V dropped 7 bases and J dropped 3; count of bases not matched to a gene: 0. This CDR3 has 12 amino acids. The CDR3 loop is CATRDRDTEAFF. The CDR3 bases are TGTGCCACCAGGGACAGGGACACTGAAGCTTTCTTT.

To note about this clone: Distinct nucleotide sequences in the sample also encode this CDR3. This chain joins TRBV20-1 and TRBJ1-1; no clear D. With 3 bases removed from V and 1 base from J, the gap between germline ends came to 9 bases. This CDR3 is 13 amino acids long. CDR1 is DFQATT, CDR2 SNEGSKA, per germline (reference sequence). As DNA, the CDR3 is TGCAGTGCTAGTGGTCAAGCGAACACTGAAGCTTTCTTT. Translated: CSASGQANTEAFF.

J is TRBJ2-5 and V is TRBV10-3, with TRBD2 matching 8 bases. With 5 bases clipped from V and 7 bases from J, the junction kept 6 bases outside the gene matches. CDR1 is ENHRY and CDR2 is SYGVKD in the germline V gene. This CDR3 has 13 residues. The CDR3 DNA follows: TGTGCCATCAGTCAGGGACTAGAGGGGACCCAGTACTTC. This translates into CAISQGLEGTQYF.

This chain links TRBV18 with TRBJ2-5; TRBD2 might be the D (6 bases). The V end was cut by 6 bases, the J end by 1 base, with 12 bases between. Germline V gene data show CDR1 as KGHSH and CDR2 as LQKENI. This CDR3 is 14 amino acids long. The CDR3 sequence is CASSPFGSQETQYF. The CDR3 DNA reads TGTGCCAGCTCCCCGTTCGGGAGCCAAGAGACCCAGTACTTC.

This chain links TRBV28 with TRBJ2-5; D is perhaps TRBD1 (5 bases). The CDR3 sequence is 14 residues long. From germline, CDR1 is MDHEN and CDR2 SYDVKM. V gave up 5 bases and J gave up 1 base, with 11 bases separating them. The CDR3 loop reads CASSPQGLQETQYF. The CDR3 bases are TGTGCCAGCAGTCCGCAGGGTCTCCAAGAGACCCAGTACTTC.

The chain joins TRBV4-2 to TRBJ2-7, with D hard to call. The germline gives CDR1 LGHNA, CDR2 YNFKEQ. Trimming cost V 4 bases and J 3 bases, with 16 bases left between them. The CDR3 is 15 residues long. CDR3 amino acids: CASSRGSVENYEQYF. CDR3 in DNA: TGTGCCAGCAGCCGCGGATCTGTGGAGAACTACGAGCAGTACTTC.